This is a list of T cell receptor beta chains from one sample in a study of radiation and T cells in renal cell carcinoma. Sequencing was performed with immunoSEQ multiplex PCR; in TCRdb, only in-frame clones are kept and a portion is missing. The repertoire holds roughly 100,000 clones, 70% to 85% seen once, with 5% to 7.5% in the top ten. Sequencing used blood, obtained from a patient whose treatment included radiotherapy and nephrectomy. Source of these receptors: a man in his fifties or sixties with renal cell carcinoma. Both conserved end residues are part of each CDR3. Fields, in order: CDR3 length, J gene, clone size, D gene, V gene, CDR3 DNA, CDR3 protein. The D gene is left open where the match is weak. Size is omitted from some rows. Given values are once, few, many or a class for expanded clones.

12 | TRBJ2-7 | once | TRBD1 | TRBV11-2 | TGTGCCAGCAGCCCGACAGGGTCCGAGCAGTACTTC | CASSPTGSEQYF
16 | TRBJ2-2 | . | TRBD2 | TRBV7-2 | TGTGCCAGCAGCCCAAGACTAGCGGGGAACACCGGGGAGCTGTTTTTT | CASSPRLAGNTGELFF
14 | TRBJ2-1 | . | . | TRBV7-8 | TGTGCCAGCAGATTAGCGGACCCATACAATGAGCAGTTCTTC | CASRLADPYNEQFF
14 | TRBJ2-7 | . | . | TRBV29-1 | TGCAGCGTTGAAGATCAACAAACCTCCTACGAGCAGTACTTC | CSVEDQQTSYEQYF
14 | TRBJ1-1 | . | TRBD1 | TRBV7-2 | TGTGCCAGCAGCTTAACAGGGGGCTTGACTGAAGCTTTCTTT | CASSLTGGLTEAFF
16 | TRBJ2-1 | few | TRBD2 | TRBV18 | TGTGCCAGCTCACCGAGGACTAGCGGGCGATACAATGAGCAGTTCTTC | CASSPRTSGRYNEQFF
15 | TRBJ2-7 | . | TRBD2 | TRBV29-1 | TGCAGCGTTGAAGGTACCGGGACTAGCGGATACGAGCAGTACTTC | CSVEGTGTSGYEQYF
11 | TRBJ2-7 | . | . | TRBV11-1 | TGTGCCAGCAGCCATTCCTACGAGCAGTACTTC | CASSHSYEQYF
14 | TRBJ1-1 | . | . | TRBV2 | TGTGCCAGCAGGTCCAGGGGCCTGAACACTGAAGCTTTCTTT | CASRSRGLNTEAFF
15 | TRBJ2-4 | once | TRBD2 | TRBV2 | TGTGCCAGCAGTGTCCCGGGAGGGGTCAAAAACATTCAGTACTTC | CASSVPGGVKNIQYF
14 | TRBJ1-1 | . | . | TRBV6-5 | TGTGCCAGCAGCTTTGGGTGGGAGAACACTGAAGCTTTCTTT | CASSFGWENTEAFF
13 | TRBJ2-2 | few | . | TRBV4-3 | TGCGCCAGCAGCCAGAATATCCCCGGGGAGCTGTTTTTT | CASSQNIPGELFF
12 | TRBJ2-3 | . | . | TRBV5-4 | TGTGCCAGCAGCCTACCCACAGATACGCAGTATTTT | CASSLPTDTQYF
15 | TRBJ2-1 | few | TRBD2 | TRBV13 | TGTGCCAGCAGCTTCGGACTAGGATTTCACAATGAGCAGTTCTTC | CASSFGLGFHNEQFF
14 | TRBJ1-4 | . | . | TRBV27 | TGTGCCAGCAGTATTCAGATCCGGGGCGAAAAACTGTTTTTT | CASSIQIRGEKLFF
14 | TRBJ2-7 | once | . | TRBV5-1 | TGCGCCAGCAGCTTGAAACTGGACGGAAACGAGCAGTACTTC | CASSLKLDGNEQYF
11 | TRBJ1-2 | . | . | TRBV28 | TGTGCCAGCAGTTTATCTCTTAGCTACACCTTC | CASSLSLSYTF
18 | TRBJ2-3 | . | . | TRBV4-3 | TGCGCCAGCAGCCAGGGGAGAACGGGGACACCAGTCGGGGATACGCAGTATTTT | CASSQGRTGTPVGDTQYF
15 | TRBJ1-4 | . | . | TRBV28 | TGTGCCAGCAGCCCGAGGGACACCCCAGAGGAAAAACTGTTTTTT | CASSPRDTPEEKLFF
15 | TRBJ2-1 | . | TRBD2 | TRBV5-1 | TGCGCCAGCAGACTAAGCGGGATCTCCTACAATGAGCAGTTCTTC | CASRLSGISYNEQFF
13 | TRBJ2-7 | . | TRBD1 | TRBV10-3 | TGTGCCATCAAGGGGGCCCGACCTTACGAGCAGTACTTC | CAIKGARPYEQYF
15 | TRBJ2-7 | . | . | TRBV7-9 | TGTGCCAGCAGGTTACCCCCCCGACTAGGTAACGAGCAGTACTTC | CASRLPPRLGNEQYF
16 | TRBJ2-7 | . | TRBD1 | TRBV28 | TGTGCCAGCAGTTTTCCGGGACAGGAGATTTCCTACGAGCAGTACTTC | CASSFPGQEISYEQYF
13 | TRBJ2-3 | . | TRBD2 | TRBV14 | TGTGCCAGCAGCCAGAGATCGGGGAGGGGGCAGTATTTT | CASSQRSGRGQYF
12 | TRBJ1-5 | . | . | TRBV19 | TGTGCCAGTAGTCCCAGGGCCCAGCCCCAGCATTTT | CASSPRAQPQHF
13 | TRBJ2-1 | . | TRBD2 | TRBV13 | TGTGCCAGCAGCCTCGGGAGGGGGAATGAGCAGTTCTTC | CASSLGRGNEQFF
17 | TRBJ2-5 | . | TRBD1 | TRBV19 | TGTGCCAGTAGTAACCAGGGGGCGCGGGGAGGCCAAGAGACCCAGTACTTC | CASSNQGARGGQETQYF
15 | TRBJ1-5 | few | . | TRBV5-1 | TGCGCCAGCAGCTTGGCCGGGATAGCGGGGGAGCCCCAGCATTTT | CASSLAGIAGEPQHF
15 | TRBJ1-2 | medium-sized | . | TRBV2 | TGTGCCAGCAGTGCACGGCAGGCTATTAACTATGGCTACACCTTC | CASSARQAINYGYTF
16 | TRBJ2-3 | . | TRBD2 | TRBV19 | TGTGCCAGTAGTGCGCGGACTAGCGACGGCACAGATACGCAGTATTTT | CASSARTSDGTDTQYF
13 | TRBJ2-7 | . | . | TRBV28 | TGTGCCAGCTGGGCCGGTCTATCCTACGAGCAGTACTTC | CASWAGLSYEQYF
15 | TRBJ2-1 | . | TRBD2 | TRBV14 | TGTGCCAGCAACTATGGCGGGAGGACGCACGGTGAGCAGTTCTTC | CASNYGGRTHGEQFF
15 | TRBJ2-7 | . | TRBD2 | TRBV19 | TGTGCCAGTAGACTAGCGGGAGACGGTTTCGACGAGCAGTACTTC | CASRLAGDGFDEQYF
14 | TRBJ2-5 | . | TRBD2 | TRBV4-2 | TGTGCCAGCAGCCCGGCGGGGGGGGCAGAGACCCAGTACTTC | CASSPAGGAETQYF